This entry is about one T cell receptor (beta chain). No cognate antigen has been identified for it. No base quality information exists; no much larger clone differs at one position. This specimen includes other DNA sequences encoding the same CDR3. According to the study, the label for this sample's time point signals: four to five weeks on oral tofacitinib. What this sample's treatment or condition label stands for: oral pan-JAK inhibitor, 5-10 mg twice daily. Lesional scalp punch biopsies and peripheral blood were collected from alopecia areata patients. After PBMCs were isolated by density centrifugation and stained for CD3, CD4 and CD8, a FACSAria was used to sort CD4+ and CD8+ T cells. The data are from a study of CD8+ T cells in alopecia areata (dated by TCRdb to the late 2010s). Some background on the complete study: The treated patients took part in an open-label pilot trial in which moderate-to-severe alopecia areata was treated with oral tofacitinib at 5 to 10 mg twice daily. TCRbeta CDR3 regions were amplified by immunoSEQ multiplex PCR using 35 Vbeta forward and 13 Jbeta reverse primers. Tofacitinib was administered for 6 to 18 months, and 6 months of follow-up off drug were then conducted to assess delayed response and recurrence. Patients on tofacitinib were biopsied at baseline and after 4 and 24 weeks of treatment, and several of the patients also had a later scalp biopsy. Scalp clonality was compared among normal scalp (n=4), patchy alopecia areata scalp (n=8), and alopecia totalis/universalis scalp (n=8). To study T cell clonal expansion in alopecia areata, the researchers applied high-throughput TCRbeta sequencing to both the C3H/HeJ mouse model and human patients. RNA was obtained with the PAXgene miRNA kit for fixed scalp, the miRNeasy kit for PBMCs, and the RNeasy kit for mouse skin. For the treated patients, the SALT score, which quantifies what percentage of scalp surface area is affected, served as the measure of disease severity. In humans, TCRbeta sequencing was performed on scalp tissue and on sorted CD4+ and CD8+ peripheral blood T cells from healthy controls and from patients with patchy or totalis/universalis alopecia areata. Findings and caveats that apply to the study as a whole: TCR sequences shared between patients were less clear than in mice, possibly partly because of HLA diversity in the patient population. Compared with normal scalp, lesional scalp had higher clonality and more expanded CD8+ clones, particularly in alopecia totalis/universalis, a pattern that suggests antigenic drive. Scalp TCR repertoire analysis is complicated because resident alphabeta T cells in normal human skin are also sequenced, whereas mouse skin is dominated by gammadelta T cells. Because the treated cohort was small and had just a single nonresponder, larger studies are needed to establish links between baseline CD8+ expansion and response. Tofacitinib significantly decreased scalp clonality and the number of expanded CD8+ clones among the top 100 scalp clones. Many expanded lesional clones persisted in scalp and blood during tofacitinib treatment, which may partly explain relapse after stopping treatment.

The method was the immunoSEQ multiplex PCR assay. To provide template for TCR sequencing, every sample had RNA extracted and reverse transcribed into cDNA. First-strand cDNA was synthesized using SuperScript III with a 2:1 mix of oligo-dT and random hexamers. Amplification bias was assessed with a synthetic immune receptor repertoire, and residual bias was removed computationally. The authors processed their data as follows. Raw reads were preprocessed to remove errors, and CDR3 was defined by IMGT conventions from the conserved cysteine to phenylalanine. Clonality was computed by normalizing Shannon entropy by log2 of the number of productive unique TCRs and subtracting the result from 1. Whether scalp clones were CD4 or CD8 was inferred by matching scalp TCRbeta sequences against CD4 and CD8 repertoires sorted from blood. Held by TCRdb, this immuneACCESS table contains in-frame sequences only and omits some clones. Under half of the omission traces to an unresolved V gene where checked; the cause of the rest is unknown. The V and J calls and the clone size are those of that table, but D and trimming were determined from the DNA. The sample includes some 240,000 clones, with more than 45% observed a single time. The ten largest make up about 1.4% of the sample.

The CDR3, cysteine through phenylalanine, is 13 amino acids long. CDR3 DNA only is kept here, 39 bases in frame from base 1. Based on the germline V gene, the CDR1 and CDR2 sequences are SQVTM and ANQGSEA. The junction shows trimming of 1 base on V and 0 bases on J, plus 6 bases between the germline ends. Sequencing was performed on CD4+ T cells sorted from blood, taken at week 4, from a patient treated with tofacitinib. This TCR derives from a human donor with alopecia areata. The chain is made from TRBV29-1 and TRBJ1-1; no D gene call is confident. The CDR3 region reads CSVEGRVNTEAFF. The DNA sequence is given as TGCAGCGTTGAAGGGCGTGTGAACACTGAAGCTTTCTTT.